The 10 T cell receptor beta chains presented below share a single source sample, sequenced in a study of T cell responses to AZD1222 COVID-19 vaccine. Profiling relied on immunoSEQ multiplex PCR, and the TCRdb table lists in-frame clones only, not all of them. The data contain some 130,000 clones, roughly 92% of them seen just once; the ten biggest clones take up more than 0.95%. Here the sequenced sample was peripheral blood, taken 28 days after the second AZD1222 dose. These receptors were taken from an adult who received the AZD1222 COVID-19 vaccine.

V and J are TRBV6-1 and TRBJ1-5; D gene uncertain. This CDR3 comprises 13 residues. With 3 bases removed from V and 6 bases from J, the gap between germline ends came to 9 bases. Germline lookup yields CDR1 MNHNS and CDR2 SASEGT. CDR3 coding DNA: TGTGCCAGCAGTGATATCGGCGGTCAGCCCCAGCATTTT. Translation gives CASSDIGGQPQHF.

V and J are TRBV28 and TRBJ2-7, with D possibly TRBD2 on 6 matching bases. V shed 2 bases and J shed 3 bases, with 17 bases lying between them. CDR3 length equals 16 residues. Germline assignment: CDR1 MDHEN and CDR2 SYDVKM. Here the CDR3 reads CASSLGPGPSVYEQYF. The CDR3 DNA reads TGTGCCAGCAGTTTAGGGCCGGGCCCTAGCGTCTACGAGCAGTACTTC.

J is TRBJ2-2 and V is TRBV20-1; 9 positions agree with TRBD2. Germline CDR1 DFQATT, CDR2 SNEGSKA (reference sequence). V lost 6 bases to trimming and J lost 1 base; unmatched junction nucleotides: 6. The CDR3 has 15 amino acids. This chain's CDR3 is CSASRREGNTGELFF. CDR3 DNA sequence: TGCAGTGCCAGTAGGCGGGAGGGGAACACCGGGGAGCTGTTTTTT.

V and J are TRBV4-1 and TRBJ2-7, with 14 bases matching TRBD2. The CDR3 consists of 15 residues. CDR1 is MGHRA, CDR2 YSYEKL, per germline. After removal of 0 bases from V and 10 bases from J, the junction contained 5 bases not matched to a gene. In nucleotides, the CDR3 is TGCGCCAGCAGCCAAGATTGGGGACTAGCGGGGGTTCAGTACTTC. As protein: CASSQDWGLAGVQYF.

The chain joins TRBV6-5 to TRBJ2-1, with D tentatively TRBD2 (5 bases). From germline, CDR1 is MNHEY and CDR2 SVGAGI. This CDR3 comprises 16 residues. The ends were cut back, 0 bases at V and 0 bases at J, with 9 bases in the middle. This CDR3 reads CASSYSTGSSYNEQFF. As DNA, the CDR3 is TGTGCCAGCAGTTACTCGACGGGAAGCTCCTACAATGAGCAGTTCTTC.

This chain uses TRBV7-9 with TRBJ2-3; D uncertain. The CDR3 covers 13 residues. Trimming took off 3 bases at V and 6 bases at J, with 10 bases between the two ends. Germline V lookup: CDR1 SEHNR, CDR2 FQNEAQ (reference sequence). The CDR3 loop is CASSLTLLDTQYF. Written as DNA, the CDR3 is TGTGCCAGCAGCTTGACTCTTCTTGATACGCAGTATTTT.

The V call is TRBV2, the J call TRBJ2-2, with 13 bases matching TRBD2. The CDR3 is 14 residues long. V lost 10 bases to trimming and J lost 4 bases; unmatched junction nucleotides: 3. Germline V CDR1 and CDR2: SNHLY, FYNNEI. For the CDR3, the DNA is TGTGCCACCAGACTAGCGGGAGGCACCGGGGAGCTGTTTTTT. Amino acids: CATRLAGGTGELFF.

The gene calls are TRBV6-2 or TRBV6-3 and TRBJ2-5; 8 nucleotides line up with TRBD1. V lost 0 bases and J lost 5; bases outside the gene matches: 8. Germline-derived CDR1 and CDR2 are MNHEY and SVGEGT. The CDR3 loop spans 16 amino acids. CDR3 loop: CASSYSGWTGPETQYF. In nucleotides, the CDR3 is TGTGCCAGCAGTTACTCGGGGTGGACAGGGCCGGAGACCCAGTACTTC.

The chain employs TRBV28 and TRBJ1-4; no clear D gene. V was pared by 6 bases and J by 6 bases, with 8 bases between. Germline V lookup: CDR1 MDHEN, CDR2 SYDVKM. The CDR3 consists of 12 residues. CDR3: CASSNRDEKLFF. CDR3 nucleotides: TGTGCCAGCAGCAACCGTGATGAAAAACTGTTTTTT.

The CDR3 DNA follows: TGTGCCAGCAGCCAAAAGACGGCGGCCGGGGAGCTGTTTTTT. Translating it yields CASSQKTAAGELFF. V is TRBV3-1 (or the pseudogene TRBV3-2) and J is TRBJ2-2; D ambiguous. The CDR3 covers 14 residues. Germline lookup yields CDR1 LGHDT and CDR2 YNNKEL (reference sequence). Trimming removed 2 bases at V and 6 bases at J, with 10 bases between.